This T cell receptor beta chain came from a study of CD8 T cells in ankylosing spondylitis. From the 5' RACE reads, TCRdb called clonotypes with MiXCR, one entry per CDR3 protein. This sample has fewer than 750,000 distinct CDR3 sequences, with under 20% found just once. The study, taken as a whole, reports: Previous work reported some of these motif variants in the synovial fluid and blood of reactive arthritis. It was reported that disease-linked clones were significantly enriched in matched ankylosing spondylitis synovial fluid. It appeared that ankylosing spondylitis blood was characterized by a TCR beta motif of fewer than ten highly homologous variants.

A note on this clonotype: Its antigen is still unknown.

The clonotype was recovered from a male donor with ankylosing spondylitis. The specimen sequenced was blood, either unsorted or a sorted T cell fraction (not recorded which).

The CDR3 reads CSANSGRGSRSNEQFF. The DNA of the CDR3 is TGCAGTGCAAACAGCGGGAGGGGGTCGCGATCCAATGAGCAGTTCTTC. The rearrangement uses TRBV20-1 and TRBJ2-1, with 10 positions matching TRBD2. With 6 bases clipped from V and 6 bases from J, the junction kept 14 bases outside the gene matches. The CDR3 runs to 16 residues. Looked up from germline, CDR1 is DFQATT and CDR2 is SNEGSKA (reference sequence).